This entry lists 28 T cell receptor beta chains sequenced from one sample in a study of low-dose radiotherapy and immunotherapy resistance in tumors. First-strand cDNA used TRAV- and TRBV-specific primers, covering alpha and beta chains. Both a constant-region primer and a V-primer adapter served to amplify TCRs across around 20 PCR cycles. TCRdb ran MiXCR on the reads and lists one entry per CDR3 protein. Of under 70,000 distinct CDR3 sequences in the sample, under 30% were seen once. Time point specified: before trial treatment. The specimen was PBMCs, collected before treatment. These receptor sequences come from a male donor with prostate cancer.

This clonotype was detected many times. The rearrangement links TRBV20-1 to TRBJ2-1; the D is unclear. V shed 1 base and J shed 0 bases, with 7 bases lying between them. This CDR3 region has 14 residues. Germline lookup yields CDR1 DFQATT and CDR2 SNEGSKA (reference sequence). CDR3 amino acids: CSARARSSYNEQFF. The CDR3 nucleotides read TGCAGTGCTAGAGCCAGAAGCTCCTACAATGAGCAGTTCTTC.

Comments on this clonotype: This probably arose from a read error, given a far larger clone one base away. This chain links TRBV27 with TRBJ2-1, with D possibly TRBD2 on 5 matching bases. The V gene lost 10 bases and the J gene lost 4 bases, with 11 bases spanning the gap. Germline V gene data show CDR1 as MNHEY and CDR2 as SMNVEV (reference sequence). This CDR3 has 12 residues. The CDR3 sequence is CATGNLYNEQFF. CDR3 DNA sequence: TGTGCCACCGGGAATTTGTACAATGAGCAGTTCTTC.

Note on this clonotype: A junction boundary mismatches the germline segment, possibly from a read error. The chain carries TRBV6-2 or TRBV6-3 and TRBJ2-5, with TRBD2 matching over 7 bases. The CDR3 consists of 12 residues. Per the germline V gene, CDR1 is MNHEY and CDR2 is SVGEGT. The CDR3 coding sequence is TGTGCCAGCAGATGGGGGGGAGAGGCCCATTACTTC. Its translation is CASRWGGEAHYF.

This clonotype has a count of ten or more. J is TRBJ2-5 and V is TRBV25-1; 8 nucleotides match TRBD2. Germline CDR1 and CDR2: MGHDK and SYGVNS. Unmatched junction bases numbered 7, after V lost 5 bases and J lost 2 bases. The CDR3 contains 15 residues. This chain's CDR3 is CASSPSGRGQETQYF. The CDR3, as DNA: TGTGCCAGCAGTCCCAGCGGGAGAGGACAAGAGACCCAGTACTTC.

There are many counts of this clonotype. The chain recombines TRBV18 with TRBJ1-1; 10 nucleotides line up with TRBD1. Per the germline V gene, CDR1 is KGHSH and CDR2 is LQKENI. The CDR3 extends over 17 amino acids. The V segment lost 3 bases and the J segment 4 bases; nucleotides outside the gene matches: 11. CDR3 bases: TGTGCCAGCTCACCGGGACAGGGGTTTGTTGGGAGCACTGAAGCTTTCTTT. It yields the protein CASSPGQGFVGSTEAFF.

This clonotype was seen ten or more times. This chain links TRBV18 with TRBJ2-1; D not certain. Trimming took 2 bases from V and 6 from J, leaving 17 bases between them. CDR1 is KGHSH and CDR2 is LQKENI in the germline V gene. This CDR3 spans 16 amino acids. DNA for the CDR3: TGTGCCAGCTCACCAGCCAGCACGGTAATTTCCAATGAGCAGTTCTTC. Its translation: CASSPASTVISNEQFF.

This clonotype has a count of ten or more. V gene TRBV29-1 combines with J gene TRBJ2-7; D is possibly TRBD1 (6 bases). Per germline, CDR1 SQVTM and CDR2 ANQGSEA. The CDR3 extends over 14 amino acids. V lost 7 bases to trimming and J lost 2 bases, with 18 bases between them. The CDR3 reads CSADSTGTTYEQYF. CDR3 nucleotides: TGCAGCGCAGATTCGACAGGAACCACCTACGAGCAGTACTTC.

J is TRBJ1-4 and V is TRBV28; D unresolved. Looked up from germline, CDR1 is MDHEN and CDR2 is SYDVKM. The CDR3 sequence is 14 residues long. The germline V and J ends were trimmed by 7 bases and 8 bases, with 17 bases remaining between them. The CDR3: CASNSADVREKLFF. CDR3 coding DNA: TGTGCCAGCAACTCGGCGGACGTCAGGGAAAAACTGTTTTTT.

This clonotype was counted at least ten times. The chain is built from TRBV7-9 and TRBJ1-1, with a weak D call TRBD1 (6 bases). V was pared by 1 base and J by 3 bases, with 12 bases between. The CDR3 is 15 amino acids. Germline V gives CDR1 SEHNR, CDR2 FQNEAQ (reference sequence). CDR3 in DNA: TGTGCCAGCAGCTTAGTTGGGGGCGGGGACACTGAAGCTTTCTTT. Its protein product is CASSLVGGGDTEAFF.

This chain joins TRBV4-2 and TRBJ1-1, with D perhaps TRBD1 (5 bases). From germline, CDR1 is LGHNA and CDR2 YNFKEQ. The CDR3 has 13 residues. Trimming cost V 6 bases and J 2 bases, with 10 bases left between them. The CDR3 here is CASSLDSNTEAFF. In nucleotides, the CDR3 is TGTGCCAGCAGTCTAGACAGTAACACTGAAGCTTTCTTT.

The sample holds one count of this clonotype. The chain links TRBV12-3 or TRBV12-4 to TRBJ2-3, with no clear D. With 0 bases removed from V and 3 bases from J, the gap between germline ends came to 7 bases. The CDR3 runs to 14 residues. CDR3 sequence: CASSLAQKTDTQYF. CDR3 DNA: TGTGCCAGCAGTTTAGCGCAGAAGACAGATACGCAGTATTTT.

The CDR3 sequence: CASSQDLRTSGTGELFF. The DNA of the CDR3 is TGTGCCAGCAGCCAAGATCTGCGGACTAGCGGCACCGGGGAGCTGTTTTTT. V gene TRBV4-2 combines with J gene TRBJ2-2; TRBD2 aligns across 10 bases. Germline-derived CDR1 and CDR2 are LGHNA and YNFKEQ. The V segment lost 0 bases and the J segment 4 bases; nucleotides outside the gene matches: 5. The CDR3 has 17 amino acids.

This clonotype was picked up many times. The V call is TRBV19, the J call TRBJ2-3; D is perhaps TRBD2 (6 bases). Looked up from germline, CDR1 is LNHDA and CDR2 is SQIVND (reference sequence). This CDR3 contains 15 residues. Trimming cost V 5 bases and J 4 bases, with 16 bases left between them. DNA for the CDR3: TGTGCCAGTAGTCCCGGCGGAGCGGGCCCAGATACGCAGTATTTT. It is translated as CASSPGGAGPDTQYF.

This clonotype came up many times. This sequence joins TRBV5-6 and TRBJ2-3; D gene uncertain. The CDR3 consists of 11 residues. CDR1 is SGHDT and CDR2 is YYEEEE in the germline V gene. V was clipped by 7 bases and J by 3 bases, with 6 bases between them. CDR3 amino acids: CASGVTDTQYF. The CDR3 DNA is TGTGCCAGCGGCGTAACAGATACGCAGTATTTT.

This clonotype was seen at least ten times. The chain links TRBV29-1 to TRBJ1-2; 7 nucleotides align to TRBD1. The germline V gene encodes CDR1 SQVTM and CDR2 ANQGSEA. The CDR3 covers 13 residues. With 4 bases clipped from V and 8 bases from J, the junction kept 10 bases outside the gene matches. CDR3 DNA sequence: TGCAGCGTTGGGACCCGAGGGGGCGGAGGCTACACCTTC. Amino acids: CSVGTRGGGGYTF.

This clonotype was counted many times. V gene TRBV29-1 combines with J gene TRBJ2-3; TRBD2 aligns across 9 bases. Germline V gene lookup returns CDR1 SQVTM and CDR2 ANQGSEA. The CDR3 covers 16 residues. Germline trimming cut 5 bases from V and 0 bases from J; bases unmatched to any gene: 9. The DNA for the CDR3 is TGCAGCGTTTCCATGACTAGCGGACAAAGCACAGATACGCAGTATTTT. Translation: CSVSMTSGQSTDTQYF.

This clonotype occurred many times. This chain uses TRBV29-1 with TRBJ2-5; D is uncertain. In germline, CDR1 is SQVTM, CDR2 ANQGSEA. This CDR3 comprises 13 residues. The V gene lost 0 bases and the J gene lost 5 bases, with 10 bases spanning the gap. The DNA for the CDR3 is TGCAGCGTTGAAGATCGTACTTGGGAGACCCAGTACTTC. Residues: CSVEDRTWETQYF.

This clonotype turned up a few times. This chain connects TRBV18 to TRBJ2-2; D remains ambiguous. Trimming pared 2 bases from V and 1 base from J, leaving 8 bases between. The germline V gene encodes CDR1 KGHSH and CDR2 LQKENI. The CDR3 totals 15 residues. CDR3 sequence (DNA): TGTGCCAGCTCACCAGGTCCGGTGAACACCGGGGAGCTGTTTTTT. As protein: CASSPGPVNTGELFF.

The table lists this clonotype with a count of one. It is likely a read error: a sequence one base away is far more abundant. The genes are TRBV5-1 and TRBJ2-7; D gene ambiguous. The V gene's germline CDR1 is SGHRS and CDR2 YFSETQ. The CDR3 runs to 12 residues. Trimming took off 1 base at V and 7 bases at J, with 9 bases between the two ends. CDR3 sequence (DNA): TGCGCCAGCAGCTTGTCCCTCCATGAGCAGTACTTC. Its protein is CASSLSLHEQYF.

This clonotype was recorded many times. This chain uses TRBV13 with TRBJ2-2; TRBD2 aligns across 10 bases. The germline V gene encodes CDR1 PRHDT and CDR2 FYEKMQ (reference sequence). The CDR3 has 15 amino acids. J was trimmed by 5 bases and V by 4 bases; bases with no gene match: 4. The CDR3 sequence is CASSYSGRTTGELFF. Written as DNA, the CDR3 is TGTGCCAGCAGCTATAGCGGGAGGACAACCGGGGAGCTGTTTTTT.

This clonotype has a count of ten or more. The chain joins TRBV3-1 to TRBJ2-2, with D possibly being TRBD1 (5 bases). Germline V CDR1 and CDR2: LGHDT, YNNKEL (reference sequence). The CDR3 has 15 residues. Trimming pared 1 base from V and 4 bases from J, leaving 10 bases between. The CDR3 reads CASSQGRTLTGELFF. The CDR3 DNA reads TGTGCCAGCAGCCAAGGAAGGACACTCACCGGGGAGCTGTTTTTT.

This clonotype was counted at least ten times. CDR3: CSARGQLSTDTQYF. The CDR3 bases are TGCAGTGCTAGAGGACAGCTTAGCACAGATACGCAGTATTTT. This chain joins TRBV20-1 and TRBJ2-3; a possible D gene is TRBD1 (5 bases). Germline CDR1 reads DFQATT; CDR2 reads SNEGSKA (reference sequence). The CDR3 runs to 14 residues. Trimming removed 1 base at V and 0 bases at J, with 8 bases between.

This sequence joins TRBV6-5 and TRBJ2-2; possibly TRBD1 for D (5 bases). The V end was cut by 6 bases, the J end by 4 bases, with 15 bases between. The CDR3 loop spans 15 amino acids. Germline CDR1 reads MNHEY; CDR2 reads SVGAGI. The CDR3 spells CASSRKGLGTGELFF. The CDR3, as DNA: TGTGCCAGCAGCCGAAAGGGGTTGGGCACCGGGGAGCTGTTTTTT.

As concerns this clonotype: This is likely an artifact of a read error, given a far larger clone one base away. This rearrangement joins TRBV26 to TRBJ2-5; the listed D gene, TRBD1, was not tested against the DNA. TRBV26 is described as a pseudogene. This CDR3 is built from 14 residues. CDR3 in DNA: TGTGCCAGCAGTTACTACGAGGGAGAGGGGACCCAGTACTTC. The encoded protein is CASSYYEGEGTQYF.

The rearrangement joins TRBV2 to TRBJ2-7; D is unresolved. The CDR3 contains 11 residues. V was clipped by 8 bases and J by 5 bases, with 10 bases between them. Germline V gene data show CDR1 as SNHLY and CDR2 as FYNNEI. The CDR3 reads CASSRFNEQYF. CDR3 bases: TGTGCCAGCTCCAGGTTCAACGAGCAGTACTTC.

CDR3 loop: CASSSQRAGGQQCGGRADNEQFF. In DNA, the CDR3 is TGTGCCAGCAGTTCCCAGCGGGCGGGGGGCCAACAATGTGGCGGGAGGGCCGACAATGAGCAGTTCTTC. This chain joins TRBV28 and TRBJ2-1; 9 bases map to TRBD2. The V gene end was trimmed by 4 bases and the J gene end by 5 bases; junction bases not matched to a gene: 30. This CDR3 is 23 amino acids long. Looked up from germline, CDR1 is MDHEN and CDR2 is SYDVKM.

In this sample, this clonotype turned up many times. This chain uses TRBV11-2 with TRBJ1-1; no clear D. The germline V and J ends were trimmed by 1 base and 0 bases, with 9 bases remaining between them. CDR3 length: 15 residues. Germline V lookup: CDR1 SGHAT, CDR2 FQNNGV. The CDR3 DNA sequence: TGTGCCAGCAGCTTAGCCGGACGGATGAACACTGAAGCTTTCTTT. Protein: CASSLAGRMNTEAFF. Variable domain in full (rest from reference TRBV11-2 and TRBJ1-1): EAGVAQSPRYKIIEKRQSVAFWCNPISGHATLYWYQQILGQGPKLLIQFQNNGVVDDSQLPKDRFSAERLKGVDSTLKIQPAKLEDSAVYLCASSLAGRMNTEAFFGQGTRLTVV.

In the case of this clonotype: A single base is all that separates this from a far larger clone, so a read error is likely. The chain has TRBV6-5 and TRBJ2-1, with TRBD2 matching 8 bases. Germline CDR1 MNHEY, CDR2 SVGAGI. Trimming removed 7 bases from V and 10 bases from J; junction bases left unmatched: 9. This CDR3 comprises 13 residues. CDR3 sequence: CASKPGGFREQFF. The CDR3 nucleotides read TGTGCCAGCAAGCCGGGAGGGTTCCGAGAGCAGTTCTTC.